This T cell receptor (beta chain) came from a study of identical twins. TCRdb re-called the 5' RACE reads with MiXCR, one entry per CDR3 protein. Here the sample spans roughly 540,000 distinct CDR3 sequences, 22% being singletons. The same sample was also used in a study of T cells expressing NK-cell markers.

The source of this sequence is a woman between 18 and 29 years old in good health. Sequencing used CD4+ T cells sorted from blood.

In DNA, the CDR3 is TGTGCCAGTACCATTCGGGCCAACGTCCTGACTTTC. Translating it yields CASTIRANVLTF. The rearrangement joins TRBV12-3 or TRBV12-4 to TRBJ2-6; D unresolved. V was shortened by 9 bases and J by 5 bases, with 8 bases between the two germline ends. The length of the CDR3 is 12 residues.